This T cell receptor beta chain is from a study of cytomegalovirus exposure and HLA in healthy donors. Primers for the PCR totalled 60 Vbeta and 13 Jbeta. TCRdb's table, derived via immunoSEQ multiplex PCR, lists solely in-frame clones and lacks some. Of roughly 110,000 clones listed, roughly 83% are singletons. In germline, CDR1 is SGDLS, CDR2 YYNGEE. CDR3 length equals 13 residues. Trimming cost V 0 bases and J 6 bases, with 9 bases left between them. This clonotype was sampled from a young woman in good health and CMV-seropositive. Sequenced sample: PBMCs. The chain uses TRBV9 and TRBJ1-2; D remains ambiguous. CDR3 in DNA: TGTGCCAGCAGCGTAGGGGTAGCTAATGGCTACACCTTC. It codes for CASSVGVANGYTF.